The 18 T cell receptor beta chains given below trace back to one sample, sequenced in a study of blood T cell repertoires in COVID-19. Libraries were prepared by immunoSEQ multiplex PCR; TCRdb keeps only in-frame clonotypes and omits some of them. The sample lists roughly 120,000 clones, 86% occurring once. Source material: peripheral blood. The receptors were gathered from a man aged 70-80 years who had recovered from COVID-19.

The CDR3 reads CASSARNGGPGETQYF. DNA for the CDR3: TGTGCCAGCAGCGCCCGTAACGGGGGGCCAGGGGAGACCCAGTACTTC. V gene TRBV9 combines with J gene TRBJ2-5; tentative D call: TRBD2 (7 bases). V lost 3 bases and J lost 5, with 20 bases in between. The CDR3 runs 16 residues. Germline V gene sequence: CDR1 SGDLS, CDR2 YYNGEE. The full variable domain, completed using reference TRBV9 and TRBJ2-5, is DSGVTQTPKHLITATGQRVTLRCSPRSGDLSVYWYQQSLDQGLQFLIQYYNGEERAKGNILERFSAQQFPDLHSELNLSSLELGDSALYFCASSARNGGPGETQYFGPGTRLLVL.

This clone came up once. V is TRBV5-1 and J is TRBJ1-1, with 9 bases fitting TRBD1. Unmatched junction bases numbered 5, after V lost 4 bases and J lost 1 base. CDR1 is SGHRS and CDR2 is YFSETQ in the germline V gene. This CDR3 is built from 15 residues. CDR3 sequence (DNA): TGCGCCAGCAGCGCGACAGGGGGACCGAACACTGAAGCTTTCTTT. Its protein product is CASSATGGPNTEAFF.

This chain links TRBV10-3 with TRBJ1-2; 11 bases match TRBD1. Per germline, CDR1 ENHRY and CDR2 SYGVKD. The CDR3 sequence is 15 residues long. The junction had 6 bases not matched to a gene; V was cut back by 1 base and J by 8 bases. CDR3 sequence (DNA): TGTGCCATCAGTGAGTTTCTGGGACAGGGGGAAGGCTACACCTTC. Residues: CAISEFLGQGEGYTF.

The rearrangement joins TRBV3-1 (or the pseudogene TRBV3-2) to TRBJ1-1; 9 bases map to TRBD1. The germline V gene encodes CDR1 LGHDT and CDR2 YNNKEL (reference sequence). CDR3 length: 13 residues. V dropped 4 bases and J dropped 3; count of bases not matched to a gene: 0. The chain's CDR3 is CASSRDRDTEAFF. CDR3 DNA: TGTGCCAGCAGCCGGGACAGGGACACTGAAGCTTTCTTT.

This sequence joins TRBV5-4 and TRBJ2-7; 7 nucleotides line up with TRBD2. Germline assignment: CDR1 SGHNT and CDR2 YYREEE (reference sequence). V was clipped by 0 bases and J by 2 bases; unmatched bases: 5. The CDR3 is made up of 15 amino acids. DNA for the CDR3: TGTGCCAGCAGCTTGGCGGCTAGCGGAACCTACGAGCAGTACTTC. The encoded protein is CASSLAASGTYEQYF.

This chain joins TRBV5-6 and TRBJ2-1; TRBD1 aligns across 8 bases. Germline V gives CDR1 SGHDT, CDR2 YYEEEE. Unmatched junction bases numbered 9, after V lost 0 bases and J lost 7 bases. The CDR3 is 16 amino acids. CDR3 DNA sequence: TGTGCCAGCAGCTTGGTATGGCAGGGGGCCGGGAATGAGCAGTTCTTC. As protein: CASSLVWQGAGNEQFF.

The V gene is TRBV27, the J gene TRBJ2-3, with D uncertain. Trimming took 3 bases from V and 0 from J, leaving 7 bases between them. CDR1 and CDR2 (germline): MNHEY, SMNVEV (reference sequence). CDR3 length: 14 residues. For the CDR3, the DNA is TGTGCCAGCAGTTTCCTGACTAGCACAGATACGCAGTATTTT. It specifies CASSFLTSTDTQYF.

The chain carries TRBV28 and TRBJ2-7, with D maybe TRBD2 (7 bases). Deletions cut 8 bases from V and 6 bases from J, with 17 bases between. Germline V CDR1 and CDR2: MDHEN, SYDVKM. The CDR3 is 13 residues long. In DNA, the CDR3 is TGTGCCAGCCGACTAGGGGGGGAGGGCGAGCAGTACTTC. The encoded protein is CASRLGGEGEQYF.

This clone was detected a few times. This chain uses TRBV7-9 with TRBJ1-5, with a weak D call TRBD1 (6 bases). This CDR3 has 17 amino acids. CDR1 SEHNR and CDR2 FQNEAQ come from the germline V gene (reference sequence). The ends were cut back, 2 bases at V and 6 bases at J, with 20 bases in the middle. This chain's CDR3 is CASSLSEWGRRAQPQHF. In nucleotides, the CDR3 is TGTGCCAGCAGCTTATCCGAATGGGGGCGCCGGGCTCAGCCCCAGCATTTT.

The chain has TRBV29-1 and TRBJ2-5, with 7 bases matching TRBD1. The V gene's germline CDR1 is SQVTM and CDR2 ANQGSEA. The CDR3 totals 12 residues. The CDR3: CSHQGGGETQYF. The CDR3 nucleotides read TGCAGTCATCAAGGGGGCGGAGAGACCCAGTACTTC.

The chain couples TRBV7-2 to TRBJ1-1; TRBD1 matches at 8 bases. The J segment lost 1 base and the V segment lost 5 bases, leaving 12 bases of the junction unmatched. The CDR3 is 17 residues long. In germline, CDR1 is SGHTA, CDR2 FQGNSA. The CDR3 DNA follows: TGTGCCAGCAGCCCCAGGACAGGGATCGGCGCGAACACTGAAGCTTTCTTT. Its protein is CASSPRTGIGANTEAFF. Variable domain in full (rest from reference TRBV7-2 and TRBJ1-1): GAGVSQSPSNKVTEKGKDVELRCDPISGHTALYWYRQSLGQGLEFLIYFQGNSAPDKSGLPSDRFSAERTGGSVSTLTIQRTQQEDSAVYLCASSPRTGIGANTEAFFGQGTRLTVV.

This clone has only a few counts. The chain is built from TRBV2 and TRBJ1-2; D remains ambiguous. V lost 8 bases to trimming and J lost 3 bases, with 16 bases between them. The CDR3 is made up of 14 amino acids. Germline V gene lookup returns CDR1 SNHLY and CDR2 FYNNEI. The chain's CDR3 is CASSSFSSYYGYTF. The CDR3 DNA reads as TGTGCCAGCTCTAGTTTTAGTTCTTACTATGGCTACACCTTC.

The V call is TRBV5-4, the J call TRBJ1-6, with a weak D call TRBD1 (6 bases). CDR3 size: 16 residues. CDR1 and CDR2 from the germline V gene are SGHNT and YYREEE (reference sequence). Trimming took 2 bases from V and 5 from J, leaving 14 bases between them. The CDR3, as DNA: TGTGCCAGCAGCTTCGGGGCAGGGGCAAATAATTCACCCCTCCACTTT. Protein: CASSFGAGANNSPLHF. The full variable domain, in which reference TRBV5-4 and TRBJ1-6 provide the parts outside the CDR3, is ETGVTQSPTHLIKTRGQQVTLRCSSQSGHNTVSWYQQALGQGPQFIFQYYREEENGRGNFPPRFSGLQFPNYSSELNVNALELDDSALYLCASSFGAGANNSPLHFGNGTRLTVT.

The rearrangement links TRBV5-5 to TRBJ2-3; 7 bases align to TRBD1. V dropped 0 bases and J dropped 0; count of bases not matched to a gene: 1. Germline V gene sequence: CDR1 SGHKS, CDR2 YYEKEE (reference sequence). This CDR3 contains 15 residues. The CDR3 DNA follows: TGTGCCAGCAGCTTGGCCAGGGGGAGCACAGATACGCAGTATTTT. Translation: CASSLARGSTDTQYF.

The chain joins TRBV19 to TRBJ1-2, with TRBD1 matching 7 bases. The V gene end was trimmed by 9 bases and the J gene end by 6 bases; junction bases not matched to a gene: 10. Germline-derived CDR1 and CDR2 are LNHDA and SQIVND (reference sequence). This CDR3 has 13 residues. In DNA form, the CDR3 reads TGTGCCAGCACCGACAGGGCATTCCATGGCTACACCTTC. Its protein is CASTDRAFHGYTF.

This sequence joins TRBV24-1 and TRBJ2-1, with 7 nucleotides matching TRBD2. This CDR3 is 17 amino acids long. J gave up 7 bases and V 1 base, and 12 bases lay outside the gene matches. Germline CDR1 and CDR2: KGHDR and SFDVKD. The CDR3 sequence is CATSDLTPRAGLNEQFF. CDR3 in DNA: TGTGCCACCAGTGATTTAACCCCCCGAGCGGGGCTTAATGAGCAGTTCTTC.

CDR3: CASSRQGYSTDTQYF. CDR3 sequence (DNA): TGTGCCAGCAGTAGACAGGGCTATAGCACAGATACGCAGTATTTT. This chain links TRBV27 with TRBJ2-3; 7 nucleotides align to TRBD1. V was clipped by 5 bases and J by 0 bases; unmatched bases: 5. There are 15 residues in the CDR3. In germline, CDR1 is MNHEY, CDR2 SMNVEV (reference sequence).

This sequence joins TRBV7-9 and TRBJ2-3; D might be TRBD2 (6 bases). With 1 base removed from V and 4 bases from J, the gap between germline ends came to 15 bases. The germline CDR1 and CDR2 sequences are SEHNR and FQNEAQ (reference sequence). The CDR3 covers 16 residues. CDR3 DNA: TGTGCCAGCAGCTTAGTGGTGACTAGTGTTCCAGATACGCAGTATTTT. Protein product: CASSLVVTSVPDTQYF.